This T cell receptor beta chain was identified in a study of cytomegalovirus exposure and HLA in healthy donors. Comments on this clone: Its antigen is unidentified.

Study results and limitations: Among TCR beta chains, those listed as cytomegalovirus-associated numbered around 180. Despite most TCR sequences being rare, some public TCRs occurred in many donors.

Both 60 Vbeta primers and 13 Jbeta primers went into the PCR. In the source study's methods: In a later analysis, of roughly 83 million unique beta chains, roughly 9.9 million appeared in at least two donors. TCRdb's table, derived via immunoSEQ multiplex PCR, lists solely in-frame clones and lacks some. The DNA was the basis for D and trimming; V, J and clone size are from that table. Here the sample spans some 70,000 clones, approximately 84% being singletons. This clonotype was obtained from a woman in her forties or fifties in good health and CMV-seronegative. Specimen: PBMCs.

Here the CDR3 DNA reads TGCGCCAGCAGCTTAATGGACAGTTTGATCGACGAGCAGTACGTC. It is translated as CASSLMDSLIDEQYV. The rearrangement links TRBV5-1 to TRBJ2-7, with D perhaps matching TRBD1 (6 bases). The length of the CDR3 is 15 residues. The germline V gene encodes CDR1 SGHRS and CDR2 YFSETQ. Trimming stripped 2 bases from V and 5 bases from J, with 17 bases between.